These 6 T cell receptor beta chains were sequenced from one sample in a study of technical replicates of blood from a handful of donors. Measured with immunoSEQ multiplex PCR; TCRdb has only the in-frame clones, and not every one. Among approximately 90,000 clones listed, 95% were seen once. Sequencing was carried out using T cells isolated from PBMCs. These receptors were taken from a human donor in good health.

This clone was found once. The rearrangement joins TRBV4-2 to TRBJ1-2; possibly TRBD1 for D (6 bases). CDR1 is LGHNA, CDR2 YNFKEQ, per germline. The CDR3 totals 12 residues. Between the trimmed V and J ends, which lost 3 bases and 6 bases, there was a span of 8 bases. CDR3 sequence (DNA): TGTGCCAGCAGCCACCCAGGGGATGGCTACACCTTC. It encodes CASSHPGDGYTF.

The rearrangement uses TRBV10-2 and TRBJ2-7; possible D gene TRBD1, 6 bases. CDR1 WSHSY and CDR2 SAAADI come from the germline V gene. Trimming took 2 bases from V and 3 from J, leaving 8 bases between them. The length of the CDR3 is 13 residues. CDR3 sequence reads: CASSEGQLYEQYF. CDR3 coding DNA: TGCGCCAGCAGTGAGGGACAGCTCTACGAGCAGTACTTC.

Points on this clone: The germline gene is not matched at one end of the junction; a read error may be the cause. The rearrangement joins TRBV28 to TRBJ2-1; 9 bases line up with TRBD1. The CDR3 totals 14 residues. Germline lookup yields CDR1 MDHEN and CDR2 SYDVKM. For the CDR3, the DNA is TGTGCCAGCAGCCGGGACAGGGCCTACCATGAGCAGTTCTTC. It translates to CASSRDRAYHEQFF.

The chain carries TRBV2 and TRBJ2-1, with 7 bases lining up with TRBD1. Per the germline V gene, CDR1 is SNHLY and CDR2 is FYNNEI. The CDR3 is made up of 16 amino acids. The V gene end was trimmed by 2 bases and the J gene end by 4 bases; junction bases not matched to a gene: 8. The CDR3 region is CASSESQGVFYNEQFF. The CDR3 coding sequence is TGTGCCAGCAGTGAATCCCAGGGGGTGTTTTACAATGAGCAGTTCTTC.

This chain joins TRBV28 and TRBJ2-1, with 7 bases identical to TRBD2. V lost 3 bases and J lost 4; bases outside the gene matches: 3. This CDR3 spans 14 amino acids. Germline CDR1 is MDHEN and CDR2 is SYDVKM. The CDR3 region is CASSLAGVYNEQFF. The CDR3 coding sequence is TGTGCCAGCAGTTTGGCGGGGGTGTACAATGAGCAGTTCTTC.

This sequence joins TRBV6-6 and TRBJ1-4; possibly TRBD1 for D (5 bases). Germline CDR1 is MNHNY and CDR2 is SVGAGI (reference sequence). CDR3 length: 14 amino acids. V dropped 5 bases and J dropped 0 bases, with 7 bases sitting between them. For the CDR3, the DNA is TGTGCCAGCAGTAAGGGGACAACTAATGAAAAACTGTTTTTT. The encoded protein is CASSKGTTNEKLFF.